The T cell receptor beta chain under discussion was sequenced for a study of blood T cell repertoires in COVID-19. The method was immunoSEQ multiplex PCR; TCRdb's version includes in-frame clones alone and lacks a portion of them. The sample holds approximately 120,000 clones, 75% to 90% seen once. This CDR3 is built from 15 residues. After removal of 4 bases from V and 4 bases from J, the junction contained 5 bases not matched to a gene. The V gene's germline CDR1 is LGHNA and CDR2 YNFKEQ. Patients of the Seattle cohort, enrolled during active infection, were followed longitudinally. This TCR was sampled from a woman aged 80 or over with COVID-19, enrolled during active disease. Sequenced input: peripheral blood. J is TRBJ2-7 and V is TRBV4-2; 12 bases map to TRBD2. CDR3: CASSPTSGSLYEQYF. The CDR3 region has the DNA TGTGCCAGCAGCCCGACTAGCGGGAGCCTGTACGAGCAGTACTTC.